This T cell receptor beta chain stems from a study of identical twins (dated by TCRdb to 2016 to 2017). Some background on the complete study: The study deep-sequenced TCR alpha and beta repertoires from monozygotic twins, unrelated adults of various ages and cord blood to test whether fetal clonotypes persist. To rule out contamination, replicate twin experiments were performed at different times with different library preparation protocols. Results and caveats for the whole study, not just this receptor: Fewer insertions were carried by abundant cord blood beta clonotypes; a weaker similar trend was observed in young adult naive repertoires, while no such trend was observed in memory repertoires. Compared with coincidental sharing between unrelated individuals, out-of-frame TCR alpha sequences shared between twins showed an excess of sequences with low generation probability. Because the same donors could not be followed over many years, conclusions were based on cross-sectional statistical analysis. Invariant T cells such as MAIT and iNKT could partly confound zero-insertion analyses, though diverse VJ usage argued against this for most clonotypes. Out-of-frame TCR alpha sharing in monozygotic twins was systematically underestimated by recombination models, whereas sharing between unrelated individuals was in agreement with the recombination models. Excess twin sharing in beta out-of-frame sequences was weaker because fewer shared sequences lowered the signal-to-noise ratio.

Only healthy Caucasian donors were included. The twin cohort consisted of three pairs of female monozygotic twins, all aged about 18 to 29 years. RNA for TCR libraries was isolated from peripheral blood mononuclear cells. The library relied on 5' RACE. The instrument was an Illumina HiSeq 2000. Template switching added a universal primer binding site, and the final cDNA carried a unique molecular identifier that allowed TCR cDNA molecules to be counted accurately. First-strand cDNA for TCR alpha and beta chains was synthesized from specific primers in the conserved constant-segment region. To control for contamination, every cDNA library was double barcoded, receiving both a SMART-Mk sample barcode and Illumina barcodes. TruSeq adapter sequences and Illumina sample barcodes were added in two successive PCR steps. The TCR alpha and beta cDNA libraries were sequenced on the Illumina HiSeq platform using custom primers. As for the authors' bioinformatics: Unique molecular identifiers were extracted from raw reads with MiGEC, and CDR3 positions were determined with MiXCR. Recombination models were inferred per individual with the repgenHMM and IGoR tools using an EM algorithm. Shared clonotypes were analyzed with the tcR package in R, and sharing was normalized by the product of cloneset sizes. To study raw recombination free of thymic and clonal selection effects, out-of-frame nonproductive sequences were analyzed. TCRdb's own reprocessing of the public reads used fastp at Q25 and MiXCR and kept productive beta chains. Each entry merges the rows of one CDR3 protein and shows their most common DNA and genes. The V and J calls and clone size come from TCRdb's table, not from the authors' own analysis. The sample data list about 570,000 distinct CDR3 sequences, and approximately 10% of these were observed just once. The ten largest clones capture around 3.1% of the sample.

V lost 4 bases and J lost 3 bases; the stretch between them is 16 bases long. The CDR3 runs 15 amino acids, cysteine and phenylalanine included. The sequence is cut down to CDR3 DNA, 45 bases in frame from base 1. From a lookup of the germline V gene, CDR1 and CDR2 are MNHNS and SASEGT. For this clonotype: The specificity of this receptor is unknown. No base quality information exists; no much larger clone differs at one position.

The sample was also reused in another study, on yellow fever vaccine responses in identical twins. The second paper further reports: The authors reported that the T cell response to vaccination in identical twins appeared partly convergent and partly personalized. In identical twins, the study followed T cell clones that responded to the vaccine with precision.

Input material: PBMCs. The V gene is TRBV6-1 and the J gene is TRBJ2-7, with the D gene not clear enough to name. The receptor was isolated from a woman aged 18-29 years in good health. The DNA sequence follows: TGTGCCAGCAGTGCCCCTCCCGGACGGAACTACGAGCAGTACTTC. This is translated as CASSAPPGRNYEQYF.